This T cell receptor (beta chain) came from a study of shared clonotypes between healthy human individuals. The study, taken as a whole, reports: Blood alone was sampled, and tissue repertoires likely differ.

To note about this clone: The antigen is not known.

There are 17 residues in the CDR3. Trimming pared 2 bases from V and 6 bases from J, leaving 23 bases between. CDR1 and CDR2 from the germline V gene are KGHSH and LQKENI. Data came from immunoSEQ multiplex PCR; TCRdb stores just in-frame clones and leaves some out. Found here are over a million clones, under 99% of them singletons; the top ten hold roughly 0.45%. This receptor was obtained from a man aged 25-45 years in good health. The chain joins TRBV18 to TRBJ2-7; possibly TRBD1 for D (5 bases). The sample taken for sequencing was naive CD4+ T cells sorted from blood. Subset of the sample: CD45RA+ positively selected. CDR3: CASSPSVWAREPAEQYF. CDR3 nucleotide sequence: TGTGCCAGCTCACCATCGGTGTGGGCCAGGGAACCCGCCGAGCAGTACTTC.